This T cell receptor beta chain was observed in a study of blood T cell repertoires in COVID-19. The junction had 4 bases not matched to a gene; V was cut back by 1 base and J by 2 bases. The length of the CDR3 is 15 residues. Per germline, CDR1 SGHVS and CDR2 FQNEAQ. Per the authors' pipeline: Reference gene primer amplification in the assay estimated nucleated cell counts. Clones were sequenced by immunoSEQ multiplex PCR, and TCRdb holds only the in-frame ones, with some missing. That table furnishes V, J and clone size, whereas the DNA furnished D and trimming. The data hold a few hundred thousand clones, with 70% to 90% observed a single time. While infection was still active, Seattle patients were enrolled and then followed longitudinally.

The origin of this receptor is a woman between 50 and 59 years old with COVID-19, enrolled during active disease. Sequences were obtained from peripheral blood. V is TRBV7-8 and J is TRBJ1-1, with TRBD1 matching 7 bases. In nucleotides, the CDR3 is TGTGCCAGCAGCTTAGATGGGACAGCCAACACTGAAGCTTTCTTT. It translates to CASSLDGTANTEAFF.